Listed below are T cell receptor beta chains from one sample, sequenced in a study of cytomegalovirus exposure and HLA in healthy donors. This table comes from immunoSEQ multiplex PCR, and its TCRdb copy is limited to in-frame clones, with some not included. The sample has 110,000 or so clones, 67% seen once. The material sequenced was PBMCs. The receptors stem from a man aged 18-30 years in good health and CMV-seropositive. Both conserved end residues are part of each CDR3. The order of the fields is clone size, V gene, D gene, CDR3 length, J gene, CDR3 protein, CDR3 DNA. The D gene is left open where the match is weak. Clone size is shown for a subset of rows, as once, few, many or a class of expanded clone.

>-|TRBV5-1|TRBD1|15|TRBJ2-7
CASGVDRGRGYEQYF
TGCGCCAGCGGCGTCGACAGGGGGCGAGGCTACGAGCAGTACTTC
>few|TRBV6-6|-|13|TRBJ1-4
CAARDIVNEKLFF
TGTGCCGCGAGGGACATTGTTAATGAAAAACTGTTTTTT
>few|TRBV7-9|TRBD1|16|TRBJ1-2
CASSLVSGGRDYGYTF
TGTGCCAGCAGCTTAGTGTCAGGGGGTAGGGATTATGGCTACACCTTC
>few|TRBV7-9|-|15|TRBJ1-5
CASSLGRGGNQPQHF
TGTGCCAGCAGCTTAGGGCGGGGGGGTAATCAGCCCCAGCATTTT
>-|TRBV7-6|-|17|TRBJ1-1
CASSLVTGEGMNTEAFF
TGTGCCAGCAGCTTAGTTACGGGAGAGGGAATGAACACTGAAGCTTTCTTT
>-|TRBV27|TRBD1|15|TRBJ2-7
CASSIQGQGIYEQYF
TGTGCCAGCAGTATTCAAGGACAGGGAATATACGAGCAGTACTTC
>-|TRBV6-6|-|14|TRBJ1-3
CASSYEGSGNTIYF
TGTGCCAGCAGTTACGAGGGATCTGGAAACACCATATATTTT
>-|TRBV5-1|TRBD2|16|TRBJ2-1
CASSPGTIQIQNEQFF
TGCGCCAGCAGCCCCGGGACTATCCAGATACAGAATGAGCAGTTCTTC
>few|TRBV2|-|17|TRBJ1-1
CASSRKNMGGPNTEAFF
TGTGCCAGCAGCCGGAAAAATATGGGGGGGCCGAACACTGAAGCTTTCTTT
>-|TRBV7-9|TRBD2|14|TRBJ2-3
CASSVRGLVDTQYF
TGTGCCAGCAGCGTGCGGGGGTTGGTAGATACGCAGTATTTT
>-|TRBV4-1|-|14|TRBJ2-1
CASSQTTGGNEQFF
TGCGCCAGCAGCCAAACAACCGGCGGTAATGAGCAGTTCTTC
>-|TRBV6-6|TRBD2|14|TRBJ2-1
CASSSGGVYNEQFF
TGTGCCAGCTCCAGCGGGGGTGTCTACAATGAGCAGTTCTTC
>-|TRBV7-7|TRBD2|14|TRBJ2-5
CASSLGGLGETQYF
TGTGCCAGCAGCTTGGGGGGGTTGGGAGAGACCCAGTACTTC
>-|TRBV5-1|TRBD1|15|TRBJ2-7
CASSIYRGPSYEQYF
TGCGCCAGCAGCATTTACAGGGGCCCCTCCTACGAGCAGTACTTC
>-|TRBV27|-|13|TRBJ2-2
CASSLLASGELFF
TGTGCCAGCAGTTTACTAGCCTCCGGGGAGCTGTTTTTT
>-|TRBV7-7|TRBD1|14|TRBJ2-7
CASSLRGTGHEQYF
TGTGCCAGCAGCTTACGGGGGACAGGGCACGAGCAGTACTTC
>-|TRBV5-1|-|16|TRBJ2-3
CASSLGQLTSTDTQYF
TGCGCCAGCAGCTTAGGCCAACTGACTAGCACAGATACGCAGTATTTT
>-|TRBV6-5|TRBD1|14|TRBJ1-6
CASSTGTGNSPLHF
TGTGCCAGCAGTACCGGGACAGGAAATTCACCCCTCCACTTT
>-|TRBV6-1|TRBD2|16|TRBJ2-7
CASSETSGGGSYEQYF
TGTGCCAGCAGTGAAACTAGCGGGGGGGGTTCCTACGAGCAGTACTTC
>-|TRBV7-2|-|14|TRBJ1-1
CASSLDQRNTEAFF
TGTGCCAGCAGCTTAGATCAGCGGAACACTGAAGCTTTCTTT
>once|TRBV11-2|-|17|TRBJ2-3
CASSWRLPGRGTDTQYF
TGTGCCAGCAGCTGGCGACTCCCCGGGCGGGGCACAGATACGCAGTATTTT
>-|TRBV5-1|TRBD1|14|TRBJ1-1
CASSRGQLNTEAFF
TGCGCCAGCAGCAGGGGACAGCTGAACACTGAAGCTTTCTTT
>-|TRBV6-5|-|12|TRBJ2-7
CASTTTGREQYF
TGTGCCAGCACCACGACAGGCCGCGAGCAGTACTTC
>-|TRBV28|TRBD1|15|TRBJ1-1
CASSWTGGMNTEAFF
TGTGCCAGCAGTTGGACAGGGGGCATGAACACTGAAGCTTTCTTT
>-|TRBV2|TRBD1|13|TRBJ1-6
CASRDRGKSPLHF
TGTGCCAGCCGGGACAGGGGCAAATCACCCCTCCACTTT
>-|TRBV29-1|-|14|TRBJ2-3
CSVEDTREGGTQYF
TGCAGCGTTGAAGATACTAGGGAGGGGGGTACGCAGTATTTT
>-|TRBV29-1|TRBD2|12|TRBJ2-5
CSLYAGGETQYF
TGCAGCCTCTATGCGGGGGGCGAGACCCAGTACTTC
>few|TRBV7-2|-|12|TRBJ2-1
CASSPPYREQFF
TGTGCCAGCAGCCCCCCTTACAGGGAGCAGTTCTTC
>-|TRBV29-1|-|13|TRBJ1-1
CSVVQGVDTEAFF
TGCAGCGTCGTACAGGGAGTTGATACTGAAGCTTTCTTT
>-|TRBV25-1|-|15|TRBJ2-2
CASGPTSANTGELFF
TGTGCCAGCGGCCCGACTAGTGCGAACACCGGGGAGCTGTTTTTT
>once|TRBV30|-|13|TRBJ1-2
CAWIKRPNYGYTF
TGTGCCTGGATTAAGCGACCTAACTATGGCTACACCTTC
>few|TRBV19|TRBD2|17|TRBJ2-2
CASRKPSSGGATGELFF
TGTGCCAGTAGGAAACCCTCTAGCGGGGGAGCCACCGGGGAGCTGTTTTTT
>-|TRBV12-5|-|9|TRBJ2-5
CASAETQYF
TGTGCTAGTGCGGAGACCCAGTACTTC
>-|TRBV7-9|-|16|TRBJ2-5
CASSLAASSVVETQYF
TGTGCCAGCAGCTTAGCGGCCTCTAGCGTGGTGGAGACCCAGTACTTC
>-|TRBV28|-|17|TRBJ2-2
CASSLLSSSRVVGELFF
TGTGCCAGCAGTTTATTAAGTTCGTCGAGGGTGGTCGGGGAGCTGTTTTTT
>-|TRBV29-1|-|13|TRBJ2-3
CSVDRQGTDTQYF
TGCAGCGTTGATCGACAGGGCACAGATACGCAGTATTTT
>-|TRBV6-5|TRBD2|16|TRBJ2-5
CASSLLPGGGGETQYF
TGTGCCAGCAGTTTACTCCCGGGGGGAGGTGGCGAGACCCAGTACTTC
>few|TRBV10-3|-|14|TRBJ1-2
CATKPDMTNYGYTF
TGTGCCACCAAACCCGACATGACTAACTATGGCTACACCTTC
>-|TRBV30|-|14|TRBJ2-7
CAWTSPPGYYEQYF
TGTGCCTGGACTAGTCCTCCGGGGTACTACGAGCAGTACTTC